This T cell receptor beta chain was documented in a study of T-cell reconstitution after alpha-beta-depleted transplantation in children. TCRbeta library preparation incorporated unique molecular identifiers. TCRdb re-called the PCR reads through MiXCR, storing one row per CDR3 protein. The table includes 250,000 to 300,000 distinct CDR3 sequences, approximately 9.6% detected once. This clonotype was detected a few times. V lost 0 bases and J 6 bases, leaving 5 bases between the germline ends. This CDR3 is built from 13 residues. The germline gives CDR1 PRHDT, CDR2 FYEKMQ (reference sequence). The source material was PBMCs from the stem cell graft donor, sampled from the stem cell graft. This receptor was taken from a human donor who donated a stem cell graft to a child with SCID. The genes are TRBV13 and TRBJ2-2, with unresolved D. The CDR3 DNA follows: TGTGCCAGCAGCTTAGGAATTTCCGGGGAGCTGTTTTTT. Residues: CASSLGISGELFF.